What follows describes a single TCR beta chain. Germline loops: CDR1 SGHNT, CDR2 YYREEE (reference sequence). Trimming removed 2 bases from V and 6 bases from J; junction bases left unmatched: 4. CDR3 length: 13 residues. In the original analysis: Estimates of nucleated cell counts were drawn from the amplification of reference gene primers. Some clones are missing from TCRdb's copy, which holds only in-frame ones; the method was immunoSEQ multiplex PCR. The DNA was the basis for D and trimming; V, J and clone size are from that table. The table has around 60,000 clones, roughly 90% seen once; the top ten hold over 1%. The source of the sample is a study of blood T cell repertoires in COVID-19. Study context: Collection of acute and convalescent COVID-19 samples took place in the United States, Italy and Spain. T cells, B-cell-depleted T cells, or PBMCs provided the cDNA or gDNA that served as material.

Sequences were obtained from peripheral blood. The V and J genes are TRBV5-4 and TRBJ1-2, with 7 nucleotides matching TRBD1. The source is a man between 60 and 75 years old with acute or convalescent COVID-19. The CDR3 region is CASSFIGTDGYTF. Here the CDR3 DNA reads TGTGCCAGCAGCTTTATCGGGACAGATGGCTACACCTTC. Full variable domain (remainder filled in from reference TRBV5-4 and TRBJ1-2): ETGVTQSPTHLIKTRGQQVTLRCSSQSGHNTVSWYQQALGQGPQFIFQYYREEENGRGNFPPRFSGLQFPNYSSELNVNALELDDSALYLCASSFIGTDGYTFGSGTRLTVV.